This T cell receptor beta chain was identified in a study of PD-1 blockade in classical Hodgkin lymphoma. Points from the study as a whole: It was reported that newly diagnosed patients had less baseline TCR diversity than healthy donors. Possibly reflecting disease activity or prior therapy, repertoire differences have causes that remain undefined.

Assay used: immunoSEQ multiplex PCR; TCRdb lists only in-frame clones, some missing. The data hold about 46,000 clones, with around 76% observed a single time. Time point specified: cycle 4 day 1 (C4D1), after 6 weeks of nivolumab. Each patient experienced a relapse that followed autologous stem cell transplantation, and brentuximab vedotin exposure varied. Each best response was a complete response, a partial response or progressive disease. J gave up 3 bases and V 1 base, and 10 bases lay outside the gene matches. Germline lookup yields CDR1 SGHAT and CDR2 FQNNGV. The CDR3 consists of 17 residues. Comment on this clone: Its antigen remains unidentified.

V gene TRBV11-2 combines with J gene TRBJ2-7; 9 bases are shared with TRBD1. This TCR derives from a human donor with classical Hodgkin lymphoma. The sample in question was peripheral blood mononuclear cells (PBMCs), obtained before the fourth cycle of nivolumab. The CDR3 region has the DNA TGTGCCAGCAGCTTAGGGGGGGGACAGGGAGTTTTCTACGAGCAGTACTTC. This codes for CASSLGGGQGVFYEQYF.